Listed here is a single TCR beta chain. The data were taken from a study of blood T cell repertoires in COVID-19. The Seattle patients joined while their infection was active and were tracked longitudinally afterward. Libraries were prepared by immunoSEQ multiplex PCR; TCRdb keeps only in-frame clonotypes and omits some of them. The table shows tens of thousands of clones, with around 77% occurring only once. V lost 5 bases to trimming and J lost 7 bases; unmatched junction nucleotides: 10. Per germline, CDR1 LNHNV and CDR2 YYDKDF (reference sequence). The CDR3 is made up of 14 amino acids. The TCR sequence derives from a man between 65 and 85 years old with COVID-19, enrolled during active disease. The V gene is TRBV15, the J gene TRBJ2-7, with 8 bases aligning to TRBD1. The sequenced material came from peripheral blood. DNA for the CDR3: TGTGCCACCAGCCTTGAGCAGGGGGCGTGGGAGCAGTACTTC. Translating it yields CATSLEQGAWEQYF.